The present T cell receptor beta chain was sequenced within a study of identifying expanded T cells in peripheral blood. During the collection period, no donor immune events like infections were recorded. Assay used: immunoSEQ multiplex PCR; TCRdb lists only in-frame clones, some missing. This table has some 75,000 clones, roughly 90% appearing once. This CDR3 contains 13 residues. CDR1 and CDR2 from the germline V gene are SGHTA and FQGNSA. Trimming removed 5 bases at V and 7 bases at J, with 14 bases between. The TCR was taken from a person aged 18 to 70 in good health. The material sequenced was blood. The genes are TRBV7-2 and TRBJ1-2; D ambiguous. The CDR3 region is CASSPDGNGGYTF. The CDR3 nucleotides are TGTGCCAGCAGCCCAGACGGGAACGGTGGCTACACCTTC.